Following are 32 T cell receptor beta chains from one sample sequenced in a study of PD-1 blockade in mismatch repair-deficient tumors. Data came from immunoSEQ multiplex PCR; TCRdb stores just in-frame clones and leaves some out. The repertoire includes tens of thousands of clones, over 75% of them detected once, and 2.5% to 3% sits in the top ten. The sequences come from peripheral blood, collected 12 weeks after starting pembrolizumab. The receptors were sampled from an adult with mismatch repair-deficient cancer.

The chain combines TRBV6-1 with TRBJ1-1, with D uncertain. Trimming took 6 bases from V and 5 from J, leaving 10 bases between them. The CDR3 has 12 residues. The germline gives CDR1 MNHNS, CDR2 SASEGT. CDR3 in amino acids: CASRSDSTEAFF. The CDR3 nucleotides are TGTGCCAGCAGGAGCGACTCTACTGAAGCTTTCTTT.

The gene calls are TRBV19 and TRBJ1-2; D might be TRBD1 (5 bases). This CDR3 spans 15 amino acids. V was shortened by 6 bases and J by 0 bases, with 14 bases between the two germline ends. From germline, CDR1 is LNHDA and CDR2 SQIVND (reference sequence). The chain's CDR3 is CASSKTGGPNYGYTF. DNA for the CDR3: TGTGCCAGTAGCAAAACAGGTGGCCCTAACTATGGCTACACCTTC.

The chain recombines TRBV7-9 with TRBJ2-3; 9 bases map to TRBD1. Losses at the gene ends were 10 bases for V and 0 bases for J; bases not matched to a gene: 2. This CDR3 is built from 13 residues. Germline loops: CDR1 SEHNR, CDR2 FQNEAQ (reference sequence). The CDR3 is CATGTGSTDTQYF. CDR3 coding DNA: TGTGCCACAGGGACAGGGAGCACAGATACGCAGTATTTT.

The chain carries TRBV7-8 and TRBJ2-7; 10 bases line up with TRBD1. Germline CDR1 SGHVS, CDR2 FQNEAQ. Trimming removed 4 bases from V and 6 bases from J; junction bases left unmatched: 0. The CDR3 spans 12 residues. CDR3 in amino acids: CASSWDRGEQYF. CDR3 DNA: TGTGCCAGCAGCTGGGACAGGGGCGAGCAGTACTTC.

V usage is TRBV5-4 and J usage is TRBJ2-5, with D uncertain. Per the germline V gene, CDR1 is SGHNT and CDR2 is YYREEE (reference sequence). Trimming left V 4 bases short and J 5 bases short, with 15 bases between. This CDR3 spans 14 amino acids. The CDR3 is CASSTEKGRETQYF. CDR3 coding DNA: TGTGCCAGCAGCACGGAGAAAGGTCGGGAGACCCAGTACTTC.

The rearrangement uses TRBV2 and TRBJ2-6; no clear D gene. V dropped 6 bases and J dropped 0 bases, with 21 bases sitting between them. The CDR3 has 19 residues. Germline assignment: CDR1 SNHLY and CDR2 FYNNEI. CDR3 bases: TGTGCCAGCAGCTACTCTGGACGGAGAATAAGCTCTGGGGCCAACGTCCTGACTTTC. Translation: CASSYSGRRISSGANVLTF.

CDR3 bases: TGTGCCAGCAGCCAAGCAGGCTACTCTGGAAACACCATATATTTT. It specifies CASSQAGYSGNTIYF. The rearrangement links TRBV9 to TRBJ1-3; D unresolved. The CDR3 extends over 15 amino acids. The V and J ends lost 4 bases and 0 bases respectively, with 11 bases between them. CDR1 and CDR2 from the germline V gene are SGDLS and YYNGEE. Drawing the rest from reference TRBV9 and TRBJ1-3, the complete variable domain is DSGVTQTPKHLITATGQRVTLRCSPRSGDLSVYWYQQSLDQGLQFLIQYYNGEERAKGNILERFSAQQFPDLHSELNLSSLELGDSALYFCASSQAGYSGNTIYFGEGSWLTVV.

Written as DNA, the CDR3 is TGTGCCAGCAGTGGATGGCAGGGGGCAGGGGAGCAGTACTTC. The encoded protein is CASSGWQGAGEQYF. The rearrangement links TRBV6-1 to TRBJ2-7, with 8 bases matching TRBD1. The CDR3 is 14 residues long. CDR1 is MNHNS and CDR2 is SASEGT in the germline V gene. V shed 4 bases, J shed 7 bases, and the junction held 9 bases outside the gene matches.

This clone came up a few times. The chain is built from TRBV4-1 and TRBJ2-7; 7 bases map to TRBD2. The trim removed 0 bases at V and 1 base at J, leaving 12 bases unmatched. There are 18 residues in the CDR3. Germline CDR1 MGHRA, CDR2 YSYEKL. The CDR3 region is CASSQDLRRERLSYEQYF. As DNA, the CDR3 is TGCGCCAGCAGCCAAGATTTAAGGCGGGAGAGGTTATCCTACGAGCAGTACTTC.

The chain has TRBV5-1 and TRBJ1-3; D is undetermined. V was cut by 0 bases and J by 0 bases, with 7 bases left in between. This CDR3 has 15 residues. CDR1 and CDR2 from the germline V gene are SGHRS and YFSETQ. The chain's CDR3 is CASSLDSPSGNTIYF. The CDR3 DNA is TGCGCCAGCAGCTTGGATTCGCCCTCTGGAAACACCATATATTTT.

The J gene is TRBJ1-2, the V gene TRBV4-1, with 9 bases matching TRBD1. Germline lookup yields CDR1 MGHRA and CDR2 YSYEKL. The CDR3 consists of 16 residues. V gave up 2 bases and J gave up 4 bases; unmatched junction bases: 8. CDR3: CASSQLPGQGVYGYTF. DNA of the CDR3: TGCGCCAGCAGCCAACTACCGGGACAGGGAGTCTATGGCTACACCTTC.

In this sample, this clone turned up once. The V and J genes are TRBV10-3 and TRBJ1-4; D unclear. The germline CDR1 and CDR2 sequences are ENHRY and SYGVKD. The CDR3 sequence is 14 residues long. V was shortened by 2 bases and J by 3 bases, with 7 bases between the two germline ends. CDR3 in DNA: TGTGCCATCAGTGAGGGGTCGGCTAATGAAAAACTGTTTTTT. This codes for CAISEGSANEKLFF.

This clone was seen a handful of times. This chain uses TRBV30 with TRBJ1-2; D ambiguous. Trimming left V 3 bases short and J 2 bases short, with 7 bases between. This CDR3 has 12 amino acids. Germline lookup yields CDR1 GTSNPN and CDR2 SVGIG (reference sequence). The CDR3 region is CAWRDGNYGYTF. CDR3 nucleotide sequence: TGTGCCTGGAGGGACGGAAACTATGGCTACACCTTC.

In this sample, this clone turned up a few times. This chain uses TRBV2 with TRBJ2-7, with TRBD2 matching over 11 bases. After removal of 6 bases from V and 2 bases from J, the junction contained 15 bases not matched to a gene. CDR3 length: 18 residues. The V gene's germline CDR1 is SNHLY and CDR2 FYNNEI. CDR3 in amino acids: CASRRGQGLAAAPYEQYF. The CDR3 DNA reads as TGTGCCAGCAGGCGGGGACAGGGACTAGCGGCGGCCCCCTACGAGCAGTACTTC.

V is TRBV6-1 and J is TRBJ1-3, with D possibly matching TRBD1 (6 bases). The length of the CDR3 is 14 residues. Looked up from germline, CDR1 is MNHNS and CDR2 is SASEGT. The germline V and J ends were trimmed by 6 bases and 1 base, with 10 bases remaining between them. CDR3 nucleotides: TGTGCCAGCAGGGGGACATTTTCTGGAAACACCATATATTTT. Protein sequence: CASRGTFSGNTIYF.

The chain couples TRBV27 to TRBJ2-3; 9 nucleotides line up with TRBD2. CDR3 length: 16 residues. CDR1 and CDR2 (germline): MNHEY, SMNVEV (reference sequence). Germline trimming cut 2 bases from V and 2 bases from J; bases unmatched to any gene: 5. This chain's CDR3 is CASSLTGTSYTDTQYF. The CDR3 DNA sequence: TGTGCCAGCAGTTTAACGGGGACTAGCTACACAGATACGCAGTATTTT.

J is TRBJ2-7 and V is TRBV11-2, with D perhaps being TRBD1 or TRBD2 (5 bases each). The V gene's germline CDR1 is SGHAT and CDR2 FQNNGV. The CDR3 loop spans 13 amino acids. The V gene lost 1 base and the J gene lost 4 bases, with 8 bases spanning the gap. The DNA for the CDR3 is TGTGCCAGCAGCTTAGGGGACGGGTACGAGCAGTACTTC. Its translation: CASSLGDGYEQYF.

The chain combines TRBV18 with TRBJ2-2, with 8 bases aligning to TRBD2. Germline CDR1 reads KGHSH; CDR2 reads LQKENI. J lost 4 bases, V lost 4 bases, and 11 bases had no gene match. The CDR3 length is 17 residues. CDR3 protein: CASSLNSGMHGTGELFF. In DNA, the CDR3 is TGTGCCAGCTCACTGAATAGCGGGATGCATGGCACCGGGGAGCTGTTTTTT.

The rearrangement links TRBV30 to TRBJ2-1; D gene uncertain. The V and J ends lost 5 bases and 7 bases respectively, with 9 bases between them. Germline V gene data show CDR1 as GTSNPN and CDR2 as SVGIG (reference sequence). The CDR3 spans 11 residues. The CDR3 region has the DNA TGTGCCTGGTCCCATCGTAATGAGCAGTTCTTC. It specifies CAWSHRNEQFF.

The J gene is TRBJ1-2, the V gene TRBV6-5; 9 positions agree with TRBD1. The CDR3 length is 15 residues. The V and J ends lost 7 bases and 5 bases, in that order; junction bases with no gene match: 11. Germline CDR1 reads MNHEY; CDR2 reads SVGAGI. The CDR3 bases are TGTGCCAGCAAAACAGGGGGCGGGCTAGGATATGGCTACACCTTC. Its protein product is CASKTGGGLGYGYTF.

The chain uses TRBV11-3 and TRBJ2-3; D is ambiguous. Germline values: CDR1 SGHNT, CDR2 YENEEA. V shed 5 bases and J shed 6 bases, with 18 bases lying between them. This CDR3 is 15 amino acids long. The CDR3 region is CASSSSRGEADTQYF. In nucleotides, the CDR3 is TGTGCCAGCAGCAGTTCTCGTGGGGAAGCGGATACGCAGTATTTT.

V and J are TRBV7-2 and TRBJ2-7; no firm D call. The V and J ends lost 1 base and 4 bases respectively, with 8 bases between them. This CDR3 has 13 residues. From germline, CDR1 is SGHTA and CDR2 FQGNSA. The CDR3 sequence is CASSLDQRYEQYF. Written as DNA, the CDR3 is TGTGCCAGCAGCTTAGATCAGAGGTACGAGCAGTACTTC.

The genes are TRBV6-5 and TRBJ2-3; D might be TRBD2 (6 bases). This CDR3 is built from 15 residues. V was cut by 7 bases and J by 3 bases, with 17 bases left in between. Per germline, CDR1 MNHEY and CDR2 SVGAGI. The CDR3 DNA follows: TGTGCCAGCACTTCACCCGGGAGCCCTACAGATACGCAGTATTTT. It translates to CASTSPGSPTDTQYF.

DNA of the CDR3: TGTGCCAGCAGCTACAGGGGAGAGACCCAGTACTTC. Encoded protein: CASSYRGETQYF. The chain combines TRBV9 with TRBJ2-5, with 7 bases matching TRBD1. The CDR3 totals 12 residues. V lost 4 bases to trimming and J lost 4 bases; unmatched junction nucleotides: 1. The germline V gene has CDR1 SGDLS and CDR2 YYNGEE.

This chain connects TRBV5-4 to TRBJ2-5; 8 bases map to TRBD1. The CDR3 sequence is 17 residues long. Germline CDR1 and CDR2: SGHNT and YYREEE (reference sequence). J gave up 1 base and V 4 bases, and 12 bases lay outside the gene matches. CDR3 amino acids: CASSPPFGTGTQETQYF. CDR3 coding DNA: TGTGCCAGCAGCCCACCTTTCGGGACAGGCACCCAAGAGACCCAGTACTTC.

This rearrangement joins TRBV27 to TRBJ2-7; D call uncertain. Germline CDR1 reads MNHEY; CDR2 reads SMNVEV (reference sequence). This CDR3 is 16 amino acids long. Between the trimmed V and J ends, which lost 5 bases and 6 bases, there was a span of 23 bases. CDR3 amino acids: CASSRPLGAGSAEQYF. The CDR3, as DNA: TGTGCCAGCAGTCGGCCTCTCGGCGCAGGTTCGGCCGAGCAGTACTTC.

V is TRBV11-2 and J is TRBJ2-1; tentatively, D is TRBD2 (5 bases). V was clipped by 0 bases and J by 7 bases, with 7 bases between them. CDR3 length: 13 residues. Germline V gene lookup returns CDR1 SGHAT and CDR2 FQNNGV. CDR3 sequence reads: CASSLDGRNEQFF. DNA of the CDR3: TGTGCCAGCAGCTTAGATGGGAGAAATGAGCAGTTCTTC.

This chain connects TRBV11-3 to TRBJ2-7, with D possibly TRBD1 on 6 matching bases. The CDR3 consists of 13 residues. Trimming stripped 5 bases from V and 4 bases from J, with 12 bases between. Germline CDR1 is SGHNT and CDR2 is YENEEA. CDR3 DNA: TGTGCCAGCAGCCCAGGGGCAGGGTACGAGCAGTACTTC. Encoded protein: CASSPGAGYEQYF.

V gene TRBV29-1 combines with J gene TRBJ2-2, with D perhaps assigned TRBD1 or TRBD2 (6 bases each). The ends were cut back, 4 bases at V and 4 bases at J, with 10 bases in the middle. The V gene's germline CDR1 is SQVTM and CDR2 ANQGSEA. The CDR3 sequence is 13 residues long. The CDR3, as DNA: TGCAGCGTTGTTAGGGGGGCCACCGGGGAGCTGTTTTTT. It is translated as CSVVRGATGELFF.

V and J are TRBV7-2 and TRBJ2-7; D gene unclear. Trimming left V 4 bases short and J 4 bases short, with 11 bases between. Germline CDR1 reads SGHTA; CDR2 reads FQGNSA. The CDR3 consists of 13 residues. The CDR3 sequence: CASSSRRAYEQYF. The CDR3 DNA sequence: TGTGCCAGCAGCTCCCGGCGAGCGTACGAGCAGTACTTC. Full variable domain (rest looked up from reference TRBV7-2 and TRBJ2-7): GAGVSQSPSNKVTEKGKDVELRCDPISGHTALYWYRQSLGQGLEFLIYFQGNSAPDKSGLPSDRFSAERTGGSVSTLTIQRTQQEDSAVYLCASSSRRAYEQYFGPGTRLTVT.

The DNA for the CDR3 is TGTGCCAGCAGTCCCCGCAGGGGAGGCGGGGAGCTGTTTTTT. Translated, it gives CASSPRRGGGELFF. The chain couples TRBV27 to TRBJ2-2; perhaps D is TRBD1 or TRBD2 (6 bases each). Germline CDR1 MNHEY, CDR2 SMNVEV (reference sequence). The CDR3 is 14 residues long. V was clipped by 5 bases and J by 7 bases, with 14 bases between them.

The chain recombines TRBV5-1 with TRBJ2-7; TRBD2 agrees at 8 bases. The CDR3 sequence is 17 residues long. CDR1 SGHRS and CDR2 YFSETQ come from the germline V gene. The V and J ends lost 0 bases and 2 bases, in that order; junction bases with no gene match: 10. The CDR3 DNA is TGCGCCAGCAGCTTGGGAAGGAGCGGGAGAATAACCTACGAGCAGTACTTC. This gives the protein CASSLGRSGRITYEQYF. The whole variable domain, filled in from reference TRBV5-1 and TRBJ2-7, reads KAGVTQTPRYLIKTRGQQVTLSCSPISGHRSVSWYQQTPGQGLQFLFEYFSETQRNKGNFPGRFSGRQFSNSRSEMNVSTLELGDSALYLCASSLGRSGRITYEQYFGPGTRLTVT.